Sequencing of this T cell receptor beta chain was carried out in a study of T-cell reconstitution after alpha-beta-depleted transplantation in children. It was with unique molecular identifiers that the TCRbeta library was prepared. TCRdb re-called the PCR reads through MiXCR, storing one row per CDR3 protein. The sample gives hundreds of thousands of distinct CDR3 sequences, 32% of which show up once; under 3% is in the top ten. This clonotype has just one count. CDR1 and CDR2 from the germline V gene are SGHTA and FQGNSA. The V and J ends lost 5 bases and 1 base respectively, with 14 bases between them. The CDR3 has 16 amino acids.

The chain recombines TRBV7-2 with TRBJ2-2; D might be TRBD1 (5 bases). The sequencing used PBMCs from the stem cell graft donor, collected from the stem cell graft. The sequence was collected from a human donor who donated a stem cell graft to a child with aplastic anemia. The CDR3 spells CASSPQSTGNTGELFF. DNA of the CDR3: TGTGCCAGCAGCCCTCAGTCCACAGGGAACACCGGGGAGCTGTTTTTT.